A selection of T cell receptor beta chains follows, all from one sample in a study of OX40 agonist ivuxolimab in advanced cancers. Libraries were prepared by immunoSEQ multiplex PCR; TCRdb keeps only in-frame clonotypes and omits some of them. The sample lists around 70,000 clones, roughly four fifths occurring once. Here the sequenced sample was CD4+ or CD8+ T cells sorted from blood, taken in a trial of the OX40 agonist ivuxolimab. Receptors were obtained from an adult with an advanced solid tumor such as melanoma, head and neck, liver or kidney cancer. CDR3s include the opening cysteine and the closing phenylalanine or tryptophan. A D gene is named only where the DNA matches it firmly. Size values are once, few and many counts, or a class for expanded clones, and some rows have none.

v_gene: TRBV6-5; j_gene: TRBJ2-4; d_gene: NA; abundance: NA; CDR3nt: TGTGCCAGCAGCCGCGCCAGGGCCAAAAACATTCAGTACTTC; CDR3aa: CASSRARAKNIQYF
v_gene: TRBV9; j_gene: TRBJ1-5; d_gene: NA; abundance: NA; CDR3nt: TGTGCCAGCAGCGTAGGTTGGCAGGGGAATCAGCCCCAGCATTTT; CDR3aa: CASSVGWQGNQPQHF
v_gene: TRBV2; j_gene: TRBJ2-1; d_gene: TRBD2; abundance: NA; CDR3nt: TGTGCCAAAGCGGGAGGAAATGAGCAGTTCTTC; CDR3aa: CAKAGGNEQFF
v_gene: TRBV18; j_gene: TRBJ1-4; d_gene: NA; abundance: NA; CDR3nt: TGTGCCAGCTCACAGGGATCTGCGGGTAATGAAAAACTGTTTTTT; CDR3aa: CASSQGSAGNEKLFF
v_gene: TRBV7-9; j_gene: TRBJ2-7; d_gene: NA; abundance: NA; CDR3nt: TGTGCCAGCAGCTCAGGGGGAGGGAGGGACCTATACGAGCAGTACTTC; CDR3aa: CASSSGGGRDLYEQYF
v_gene: TRBV6-6; j_gene: TRBJ2-1; d_gene: NA; abundance: NA; CDR3nt: TGTGCCAGCAGTCCCCCGGGGGCGGTAGATGAGCAGTTCTTC; CDR3aa: CASSPPGAVDEQFF
v_gene: TRBV6-5; j_gene: TRBJ1-2; d_gene: NA; abundance: medium-sized; CDR3nt: TGTGCCAGCAGCCAGGGCCAGGTCTACACCTTC; CDR3aa: CASSQGQVYTF
v_gene: TRBV19; j_gene: TRBJ2-3; d_gene: TRBD1; abundance: once; CDR3nt: TGTGCCAGTATAAAAGGACAGGGGCTAGGGATGACGCAGTATTTT; CDR3aa: CASIKGQGLGMTQYF
v_gene: TRBV7-9; j_gene: TRBJ2-5; d_gene: TRBD2; abundance: NA; CDR3nt: TGTGCCAGCAGCCCTGGACTAGCGGGAGGGCCTCAGTTAGAGACCCAGTACTTC; CDR3aa: CASSPGLAGGPQLETQYF
v_gene: TRBV5-4; j_gene: TRBJ2-6; d_gene: NA; abundance: once; CDR3nt: TGTGCCAGCAGCTTGGACCCCCGATTAGACACTGGGGCCAACGTCCTGACTTTC; CDR3aa: CASSLDPRLDTGANVLTF
v_gene: TRBV29-1; j_gene: TRBJ1-2; d_gene: NA; abundance: NA; CDR3nt: TGCAGCGTTGAACGAGGTGGGGGCTACACCTTC; CDR3aa: CSVERGGGYTF
v_gene: TRBV5-1; j_gene: TRBJ2-7; d_gene: TRBD2; abundance: once; CDR3nt: TGCGCCAGCAGCTTTAGCGGGACCGCTTCCTACGAGCAGTACTTC; CDR3aa: CASSFSGTASYEQYF
v_gene: TRBV11-2; j_gene: TRBJ2-3; d_gene: TRBD2; abundance: NA; CDR3nt: TGTGCCAGCAGCTTAGCGCGGGGGGATACGCAGTATTTT; CDR3aa: CASSLARGDTQYF
v_gene: TRBV11-3; j_gene: TRBJ1-5; d_gene: NA; abundance: NA; CDR3nt: TGTGCCAGCAGCTTATCAGGGGGCAATCAGCCCCAGCATTTT; CDR3aa: CASSLSGGNQPQHF
v_gene: TRBV7-9; j_gene: TRBJ2-3; d_gene: NA; abundance: NA; CDR3nt: TGTGCCAGCAGCTTAGGGTGGATGGATTGGCCCACAGATACGCAGTATTTT; CDR3aa: CASSLGWMDWPTDTQYF
v_gene: TRBV5-1; j_gene: TRBJ2-1; d_gene: TRBD2; abundance: few; CDR3nt: TGCGCCAGCAGCCGCTACGGGGCGGGAGGTGACAATGAGCAGTTCTTC; CDR3aa: CASSRYGAGGDNEQFF
v_gene: TRBV5-1; j_gene: TRBJ1-3; d_gene: NA; abundance: NA; CDR3nt: TGCGCCACCCGGGAGGGCTCTGGAAACACCATATATTTT; CDR3aa: CATREGSGNTIYF
v_gene: TRBV7-9; j_gene: TRBJ1-1; d_gene: NA; abundance: NA; CDR3nt: TGTGCCAGCAGCTTAACCGGACGTGAAGCAGCTTTCTTT; CDR3aa: CASSLTGREAAFF
v_gene: TRBV9; j_gene: TRBJ2-6; d_gene: NA; abundance: NA; CDR3nt: TGTGCCAGCAGCGTTACGGGTTCTGGGGCCAACGTCCTGACTTTC; CDR3aa: CASSVTGSGANVLTF
v_gene: TRBV11-3; j_gene: TRBJ2-3; d_gene: NA; abundance: few; CDR3nt: TGTGCCAGCAGCTTACACACAGATACGCAGTATTTT; CDR3aa: CASSLHTDTQYF
v_gene: TRBV4-3; j_gene: TRBJ2-1; d_gene: NA; abundance: NA; CDR3nt: TGCGCCAGCAGCCACGTGTACAATGAGCAGTTCTTC; CDR3aa: CASSHVYNEQFF
v_gene: TRBV18; j_gene: TRBJ1-2; d_gene: NA; abundance: NA; CDR3nt: TGTGCCAGCTCACCTGCGGGTTCAGGGGCGCTCTCAACCTCGATTAACTATGGCTACACCTTC; CDR3aa: CASSPAGSGALSTSINYGYTF
v_gene: TRBV19; j_gene: TRBJ2-1; d_gene: NA; abundance: NA; CDR3nt: TGTGCCAGCACCTTAAAGAGCTCCTACAATGAGCAGTTCTTC; CDR3aa: CASTLKSSYNEQFF
v_gene: TRBV6-5; j_gene: TRBJ1-2; d_gene: TRBD1; abundance: few; CDR3nt: TGTGCCAGCAGTAGGCAACCGGGACAGGGTTATGGCTACACCTTC; CDR3aa: CASSRQPGQGYGYTF
v_gene: TRBV7-6; j_gene: TRBJ2-2; d_gene: NA; abundance: NA; CDR3nt: TGTGCCAGCAGCTTAGTTGGGGCCGGGGAGCTGTTTTTT; CDR3aa: CASSLVGAGELFF
v_gene: TRBV4-3; j_gene: TRBJ1-2; d_gene: NA; abundance: NA; CDR3nt: TGCGCCAGCAGCCAGCAGGGGTATGGCTACACCTTC; CDR3aa: CASSQQGYGYTF
v_gene: TRBV4-1; j_gene: TRBJ2-7; d_gene: NA; abundance: few; CDR3nt: TGCGCCAGCAGCCAAGATCACGCAACCTACGAGCAGTACTTC; CDR3aa: CASSQDHATYEQYF
v_gene: TRBV11-3; j_gene: TRBJ2-1; d_gene: NA; abundance: NA; CDR3nt: TGTGCCAGCAGCTCTAGGGGGGAGGGGGATGAGCAGTTCTTC; CDR3aa: CASSSRGEGDEQFF
v_gene: TRBV25-1; j_gene: TRBJ2-7; d_gene: NA; abundance: NA; CDR3nt: TGTGCCAGCAGTGAATCGGGGATCAACGAGCAGTACTTC; CDR3aa: CASSESGINEQYF
v_gene: TRBV14; j_gene: TRBJ2-1; d_gene: NA; abundance: many; CDR3nt: TGTGCCAGCGTGAGAACGAGCTCCTACAATGAGCAGTTCTTC; CDR3aa: CASVRTSSYNEQFF
v_gene: TRBV28; j_gene: TRBJ1-5; d_gene: NA; abundance: NA; CDR3nt: TGTGCCAGCAGTTTAGTAACGGACAATCAGCCCCAGCATTTT; CDR3aa: CASSLVTDNQPQHF
v_gene: TRBV11-2; j_gene: TRBJ2-2; d_gene: NA; abundance: NA; CDR3nt: TGTGCCAGCAGCTACGCGGCCGGCGCCGGGGAGCTGTTTTTT; CDR3aa: CASSYAAGAGELFF
v_gene: TRBV6-6; j_gene: TRBJ2-3; d_gene: NA; abundance: NA; CDR3nt: TGTGCCAGCAGCCGTCTCAGCACAGATACGCAGTATTTT; CDR3aa: CASSRLSTDTQYF
v_gene: TRBV14; j_gene: TRBJ1-3; d_gene: NA; abundance: NA; CDR3nt: TGTGCCAGCAGCAACCTAGCAGGGATCCTTGGAAACACCATATATTTT; CDR3aa: CASSNLAGILGNTIYF
v_gene: TRBV7-9; j_gene: TRBJ2-1; d_gene: NA; abundance: NA; CDR3nt: TGTGCCAGCAGCCTCCCGAGAAGGTTTAGCTCCTACAATGAGCAGTTCTTC; CDR3aa: CASSLPRRFSSYNEQFF
v_gene: TRBV6-4; j_gene: TRBJ2-7; d_gene: NA; abundance: NA; CDR3nt: TGTGCCAGCAGTGACTCGCAGGGGACATACGAGCAGTACTTC; CDR3aa: CASSDSQGTYEQYF
v_gene: TRBV28; j_gene: TRBJ1-1; d_gene: NA; abundance: few; CDR3nt: TGTGCCAGCAGTTTTTGGGGTAGAGGAGGGAACACTGAAGCTTTCTTT; CDR3aa: CASSFWGRGGNTEAFF
v_gene: TRBV5-4; j_gene: TRBJ2-3; d_gene: NA; abundance: NA; CDR3nt: TGTGCCAGCAGCTTGGCCGGAGCAGATACGCAGTATTTT; CDR3aa: CASSLAGADTQYF
v_gene: TRBV6-1; j_gene: TRBJ2-7; d_gene: NA; abundance: medium-sized; CDR3nt: TGTGCCAGCAGCCTGATACAGATGGAGCAGTACTTC; CDR3aa: CASSLIQMEQYF
v_gene: TRBV11-2; j_gene: TRBJ2-1; d_gene: TRBD1; abundance: NA; CDR3nt: TGTGCCAGCAGCCGACAACACACAGGGGCGGCCTACAATGAGCAGTTCTTC; CDR3aa: CASSRQHTGAAYNEQFF
v_gene: TRBV6-1; j_gene: TRBJ2-7; d_gene: TRBD2; abundance: once; CDR3nt: TGTGCCAGCAGCAGTAGCGGGACCTACGAGCAGTACTTC; CDR3aa: CASSSSGTYEQYF
v_gene: TRBV6-5; j_gene: TRBJ2-7; d_gene: NA; abundance: NA; CDR3nt: TGTGCCACCACAAGGGGGGACTTTCGACAGTACTTC; CDR3aa: CATTRGDFRQYF
v_gene: TRBV11-2; j_gene: TRBJ1-2; d_gene: TRBD1; abundance: few; CDR3nt: TGTGCCAGCAGCACCATCTCGCGGGACAGGGGGCGACAATCGGGCGGCTACACCTTC; CDR3aa: CASSTISRDRGRQSGGYTF
v_gene: TRBV19; j_gene: TRBJ2-1; d_gene: NA; abundance: NA; CDR3nt: TGTGCCAGTAACAGCGAGTTTTACAATGAGCAGTTCTTC; CDR3aa: CASNSEFYNEQFF